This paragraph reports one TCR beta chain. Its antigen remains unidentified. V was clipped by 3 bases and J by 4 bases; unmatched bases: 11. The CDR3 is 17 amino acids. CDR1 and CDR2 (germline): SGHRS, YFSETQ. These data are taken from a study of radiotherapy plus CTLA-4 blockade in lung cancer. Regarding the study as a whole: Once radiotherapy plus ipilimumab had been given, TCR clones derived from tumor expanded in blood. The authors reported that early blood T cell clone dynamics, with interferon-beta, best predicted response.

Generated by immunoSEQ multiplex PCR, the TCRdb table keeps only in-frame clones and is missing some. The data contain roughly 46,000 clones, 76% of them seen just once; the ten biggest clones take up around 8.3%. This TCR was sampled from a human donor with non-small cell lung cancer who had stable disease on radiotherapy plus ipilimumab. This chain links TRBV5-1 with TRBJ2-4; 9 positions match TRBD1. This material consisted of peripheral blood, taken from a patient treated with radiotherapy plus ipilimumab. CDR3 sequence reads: CASSSFGQGYEKNIQYF. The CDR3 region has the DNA TGCGCCAGCAGCTCCTTTGGACAGGGGTACGAGAAAAACATTCAGTACTTC.